The clone carrying this T cell receptor (beta chain) was seen a handful of times. These data come from a study of early T cells in non-severe SARS-CoV-2 infection. About the research overall: Unpaired chains resulted from sequencing bulk RNA of unsorted whole blood.

Individual cDNA molecules received unique molecular identifiers. TCRdb independently ran MiXCR on the 5' RACE reads; one entry per CDR3 protein. Of tens of thousands of distinct CDR3 sequences in the sample, approximately 12% were seen once. Germline CDR1 is SNHLY and CDR2 is FYNNEI. The J segment lost 7 bases and the V segment lost 7 bases, leaving 6 bases of the junction unmatched. The CDR3 is 13 residues long. The TCR comes from an adult who was a healthcare worker with PCR-confirmed SARS-CoV-2 infection or an uninfected control (not recorded which). The donor label of this sample is uncertain. The sequenced sample was whole blood, obtained at baseline. The chain recombines TRBV2 with TRBJ2-2, with 7 bases lining up with TRBD1. The DNA for the CDR3 is TGTGCCAGCAAGGGACAGACCGGCGGGGAGCTGTTTTTT. Encoded protein: CASKGQTGGELFF.